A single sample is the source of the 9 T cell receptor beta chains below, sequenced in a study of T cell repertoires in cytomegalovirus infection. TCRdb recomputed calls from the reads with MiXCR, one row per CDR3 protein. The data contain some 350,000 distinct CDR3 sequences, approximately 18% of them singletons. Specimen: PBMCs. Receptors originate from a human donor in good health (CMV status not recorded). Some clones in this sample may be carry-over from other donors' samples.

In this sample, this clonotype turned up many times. The CDR3 DNA reads TGTGCCAGCAGCTTACTAGCCATTGGCAATGAGCAGTTCTTC. Translation: CASSLLAIGNEQFF. The chain is built from TRBV7-2 and TRBJ2-1, with D tentatively TRBD2 (5 bases). CDR1 and CDR2 from the germline V gene are SGHTA and FQGNSA. Trimming took 2 bases from V and 6 from J, leaving 11 bases between them. The CDR3 is 14 amino acids.

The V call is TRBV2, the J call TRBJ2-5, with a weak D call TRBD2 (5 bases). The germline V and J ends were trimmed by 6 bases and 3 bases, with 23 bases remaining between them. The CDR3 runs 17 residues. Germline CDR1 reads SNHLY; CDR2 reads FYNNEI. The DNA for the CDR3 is TGTGCCAGCAGCGATCCTTTGTTTGCGGGCAAGAAAGAGACCCAGTACTTC. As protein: CASSDPLFAGKKETQYF.

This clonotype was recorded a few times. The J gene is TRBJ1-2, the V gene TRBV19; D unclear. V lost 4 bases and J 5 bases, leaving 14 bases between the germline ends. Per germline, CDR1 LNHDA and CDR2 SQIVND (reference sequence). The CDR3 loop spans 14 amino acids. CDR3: CASSTNIGPYGYTF. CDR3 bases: TGTGCCAGTAGTACAAACATCGGGCCTTATGGCTACACCTTC.

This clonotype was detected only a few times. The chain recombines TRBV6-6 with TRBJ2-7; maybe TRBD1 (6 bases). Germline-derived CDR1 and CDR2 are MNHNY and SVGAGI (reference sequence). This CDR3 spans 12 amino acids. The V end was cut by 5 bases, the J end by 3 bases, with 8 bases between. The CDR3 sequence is CASSTGYYEQYF. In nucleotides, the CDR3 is TGTGCCAGCAGTACAGGGTACTACGAGCAGTACTTC.

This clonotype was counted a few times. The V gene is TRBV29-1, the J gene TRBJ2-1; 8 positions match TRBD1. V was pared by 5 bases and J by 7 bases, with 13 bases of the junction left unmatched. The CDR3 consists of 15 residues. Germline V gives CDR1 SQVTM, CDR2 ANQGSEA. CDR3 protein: CSVFTPGQEANEQFF. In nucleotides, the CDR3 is TGCAGCGTTTTCACCCCGGGACAGGAGGCTAATGAGCAGTTCTTC.

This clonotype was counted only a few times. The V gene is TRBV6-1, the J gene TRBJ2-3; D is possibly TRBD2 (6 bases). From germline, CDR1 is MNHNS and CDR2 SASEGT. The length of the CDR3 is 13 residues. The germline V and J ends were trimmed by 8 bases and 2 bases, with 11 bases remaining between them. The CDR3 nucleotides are TGTGCCAGCGGGGACTTGTTCACAGATACGCAGTATTTT. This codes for CASGDLFTDTQYF.

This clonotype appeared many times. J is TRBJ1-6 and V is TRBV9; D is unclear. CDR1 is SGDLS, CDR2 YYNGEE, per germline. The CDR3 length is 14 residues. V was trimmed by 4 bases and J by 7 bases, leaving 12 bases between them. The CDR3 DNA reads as TGTGCCAGCAGCCCAGTTGGCCAAAATTCACCCCTCCACTTT. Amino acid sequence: CASSPVGQNSPLHF.

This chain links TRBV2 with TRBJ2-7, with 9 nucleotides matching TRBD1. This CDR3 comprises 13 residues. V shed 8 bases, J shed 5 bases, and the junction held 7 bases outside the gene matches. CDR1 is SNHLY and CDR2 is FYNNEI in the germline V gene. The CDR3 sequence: CASSGTGRNEQYF. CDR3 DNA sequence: TGTGCCAGCTCTGGGACAGGGAGGAACGAGCAGTACTTC.

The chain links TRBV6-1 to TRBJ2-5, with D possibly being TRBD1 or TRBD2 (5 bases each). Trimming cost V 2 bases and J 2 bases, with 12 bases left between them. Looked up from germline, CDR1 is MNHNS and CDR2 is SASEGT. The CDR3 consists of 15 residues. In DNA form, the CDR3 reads TGTGCCAGCAGTGAACTGCAGGGACCTCAAGAGACCCAGTACTTC. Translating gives CASSELQGPQETQYF.